This T cell receptor beta chain stems from a study of cytomegalovirus exposure and HLA in healthy donors. The study's findings and limits: Cytomegalovirus-associated TCR beta chains were listed, numbering more than 150. Reportedly, TCR beta sequences accurately predicted HLA-A and HLA-B alleles in most subjects. In vitro confirmation showed three CMV-associated chains to be CMV antigen specific.

A word on this clone: Its matching antigen is unknown.

PCR was performed using 60 Vbeta and 13 Jbeta primers. Data came from immunoSEQ multiplex PCR; TCRdb stores just in-frame clones and leaves some out. This table has 120,000 or so clones, about 78% appearing once. This CDR3 is built from 13 residues. The germline gives CDR1 MNHNS, CDR2 SASEGT. V was shortened by 7 bases and J by 6 bases, with 16 bases between the two germline ends. The rearrangement joins TRBV6-1 to TRBJ2-7; TRBD1 might be the D (6 bases). The origin of this receptor is a man aged 30 to 39 in good health and CMV-seronegative. Material: PBMCs. The CDR3 reads CASTKSGGGEQYF. The CDR3 DNA sequence: TGTGCCAGCACCAAGTCTGGGGGCGGCGAGCAGTACTTC.